Below are 28 T cell receptor beta chains sequenced from a single sample in a study of T cells after yellow fever vaccination. TCRdb independently ran MiXCR on the 5' RACE reads; one entry per CDR3 protein. Counted here are some 63,000 distinct CDR3 sequences, 6.5% to 8% occurring once; the ten biggest clones make up 36%. Sequencing was performed on CD8+ T cells sorted from PBMCs, taken 15 days after the yellow fever booster vaccination. Receptors were obtained from a man aged 30-40 years who received the YFV17D yellow fever vaccine.

In this sample, this clonotype turned up a few times. J is TRBJ2-2 and V is TRBV9, with D possibly being TRBD2 (7 bases). CDR3 length: 16 residues. Germline loops: CDR1 SGDLS, CDR2 YYNGEE. V dropped 0 bases and J dropped 4 bases, with 13 bases sitting between them. The CDR3 region has the DNA TGTGCCAGCAGCGTAGAGGGGGGGCAGATCACCGGGGAGCTGTTTTTT. Translated: CASSVEGGQITGELFF.

This clonotype showed up many times. The final CDR3 position lacks the conserved phenylalanine or tryptophan, pointing to a likely read error. No DNA is shown, since the ends of the CDR3 on it are uncertain; the CDR3 is the one TCRdb lists. The chain carries TRBV13 and TRBJ1-1; no check of the table's D call, TRBD1, against the DNA was made. The CDR3 is 9 amino acids long, termini counted. The V gene's germline CDR1 is PRHDT and CDR2 FYEKMQ (reference sequence). This chain's CDR3 is CASSPHELS.

Ten or more counts support this clonotype. CDR3 residues: CASTDGIVQETQYF. Here the CDR3 DNA reads TGTGCCAGCACCGATGGGATCGTACAAGAGACCCAGTACTTC. The chain combines TRBV28 with TRBJ2-5, with no clear D. The germline CDR1 and CDR2 sequences are MDHEN and SYDVKM. The V and J ends lost 7 bases and 2 bases respectively, with 14 bases between them. There are 14 residues in the CDR3.

This clonotype has at least ten counts. The chain has TRBV21-1 and TRBJ2-1. TRBV21-1 is a pseudogene locus. There are 12 residues in the CDR3. As DNA, the CDR3 is TGTGCCAGCAGCGACGCAGACAATGAGCAGTTCTTC. Its translation is CASSDADNEQFF.

The chain recombines TRBV30 with TRBJ2-1; 15 nucleotides match TRBD2. From germline, CDR1 is GTSNPN and CDR2 SVGIG (reference sequence). Unmatched junction bases numbered 4, after V lost 1 base and J lost 0 bases. CDR3 length: 18 amino acids. This chain's CDR3 is CAWSGTSGRGSSYNEQFF. Written as DNA, the CDR3 is TGTGCCTGGAGTGGGACTAGCGGGAGGGGTTCCTCCTACAATGAGCAGTTCTTC. Variable domain in full (rest from reference TRBV30 and TRBJ2-1): SQTIHQWPATLVQPVGSPLSLECTVEGTSNPNLYWYRQAAGRGLQLLFYSVGIGQISSEVPQNLSASRPQDRQFILSSKKLLLSDSGFYLCAWSGTSGRGSSYNEQFFGPGTRLTVL.

This clonotype was seen at least ten times. The chain couples TRBV5-1 to TRBJ2-5; a weak D match, TRBD1 (6 bases). Trimming took off 7 bases at V and 2 bases at J, with 18 bases between the two ends. The CDR3 has 15 amino acids. Germline values: CDR1 SGHRS, CDR2 YFSETQ. Here the CDR3 DNA reads TGCGCCAGCCTAGATGGGGGCTTGGGTCAAGAGACCCAGTACTTC. Residues: CASLDGGLGQETQYF.

This clonotype was seen at least ten times. This rearrangement joins TRBV12-3 or TRBV12-4 to TRBJ2-7, with TRBD1 matching over 7 bases. J lost 10 bases, V lost 6 bases, and 9 bases had no gene match. This CDR3 has 12 amino acids. The CDR3 loop reads CASSLGTVVQYF. The DNA for the CDR3 is TGTGCCAGCAGCCTCGGGACAGTCGTCCAGTACTTC.

The sample holds a few counts of this clonotype. The chain carries TRBV18 and TRBJ2-5, with D possibly being TRBD2 (6 bases). This CDR3 spans 14 amino acids. Germline V lookup: CDR1 KGHSH, CDR2 LQKENI. V lost 5 bases to trimming and J lost 3 bases, with 13 bases between them. This CDR3 reads CASSDPGRKETQYF. CDR3 sequence (DNA): TGTGCCAGCTCAGATCCGGGGAGGAAAGAGACCCAGTACTTC.

With respect to this clonotype: A single base separates this from a much larger clone, so it may be a read error. V and J are TRBV5-6 and TRBJ2-5; possible D gene TRBD1, 6 bases. CDR1 SGHDT and CDR2 YYEEEE come from the germline V gene. The CDR3 totals 15 residues. The ends were cut back, 0 bases at V and 4 bases at J, with 13 bases in the middle. The CDR3 DNA sequence: TGTGCCAGCAGCTTGGCCGCTAGGGGGTTAGAGACCCAGTACTTC. It encodes CASSLAARGLETQYF.

This clonotype came up many times. The gene calls are TRBV6-5 and TRBJ2-7; TRBD2 might be the D (6 bases). This CDR3 has 14 amino acids. V gave up 5 bases and J gave up 0 bases, with 11 bases separating them. CDR1 is MNHEY and CDR2 is SVGAGI in the germline V gene. The CDR3 region is CASSTGDFSYEQYF. The DNA for the CDR3 is TGTGCCAGCAGTACCGGGGACTTCTCCTACGAGCAGTACTTC.

This clonotype was seen a few times. CDR3 loop: CASPSLRAYEQYF. In DNA, the CDR3 is TGTGCCAGCCCCTCCCTCCGGGCCTACGAGCAGTACTTC. This sequence joins TRBV5-8 and TRBJ2-7; D is undetermined. The CDR3 has 13 amino acids. V lost 7 bases and J 2 bases, leaving 13 bases between the germline ends. The germline V gene has CDR1 SGHTS and CDR2 YDEGEE.

This clonotype was counted at least ten times. V gene TRBV20-1 combines with J gene TRBJ2-2; 9 bases match TRBD2. Per the germline V gene, CDR1 is DFQATT and CDR2 is SNEGSKA (reference sequence). The CDR3 runs 14 residues. V dropped 6 bases and J dropped 6; count of bases not matched to a gene: 8. CDR3 residues: CSATGTSPPGELFF. The CDR3 DNA follows: TGCAGTGCAACCGGGACTAGCCCCCCCGGGGAGCTGTTTTTT.

This clonotype was detected only a few times. The CDR3 region has the DNA TGTGCCATCAGTGAGTCGACGGGAGTATCGGAGACCCAGTACTTC. It codes for CAISESTGVSETQYF. The chain combines TRBV10-3 with TRBJ2-5; D may be TRBD2 (6 bases). Germline V gene data show CDR1 as ENHRY and CDR2 as SYGVKD. Deletions cut 0 bases from V and 5 bases from J, with 13 bases between. This CDR3 has 15 residues.

This clonotype was counted many times. The chain joins TRBV4-2 to TRBJ2-1, with 8 bases identical to TRBD2. Germline V gene data show CDR1 as LGHNA and CDR2 as YNFKEQ. With V trimmed by 1 base and J by 8 bases, 7 bases remained unmatched. CDR3 length: 15 residues. As DNA, the CDR3 is TGTGCCAGCAGCCAAGGGCTAGCGGGTGTTGATGAGCAGTTCTTC. It codes for CASSQGLAGVDEQFF.

This clonotype was counted ten times or more. J is TRBJ1-1 and V is TRBV25-1; the D is unclear. CDR1 MGHDK and CDR2 SYGVNS come from the germline V gene. V shed 2 bases and J shed 1 base, with 5 bases lying between them. The CDR3 has 13 residues. DNA of the CDR3: TGTGCCAGCAGTGAAGGAACGAACACTGAAGCTTTCTTT. Protein: CASSEGTNTEAFF.

This clonotype was seen at least ten times. The V call is TRBV27, the J call TRBJ1-1, with D hard to call. This CDR3 contains 14 residues. Deletions cut 3 bases from V and 3 bases from J, with 11 bases between. Germline lookup yields CDR1 MNHEY and CDR2 SMNVEV (reference sequence). In DNA, the CDR3 is TGTGCCAGCAGTTTCGGGGAGTATCACACTGAAGCTTTCTTT. Translated: CASSFGEYHTEAFF.

This clonotype was counted at least ten times. The rearrangement joins TRBV6-1 to TRBJ2-5, with D possibly being TRBD2 (6 bases). With 6 bases removed from V and 5 bases from J, the gap between germline ends came to 13 bases. The V gene's germline CDR1 is MNHNS and CDR2 SASEGT. CDR3 length: 13 amino acids. The CDR3 sequence is CASSFSGGETQYF. The CDR3 region has the DNA TGTGCCAGCAGCTTTAGCGGAGGGGAGACCCAGTACTTC.

Ten or more counts support this clonotype. The gene calls are TRBV23-1 and TRBJ1-5; D perhaps matches TRBD1 (6 bases). Being an ORF, TRBV23-1 has a function that is uncertain. V lost 7 bases, J lost 10 bases, and 20 bases lay in between. The length of the CDR3 is 14 residues. This chain's CDR3 is CASNRGYREKPQHF. The CDR3 DNA follows: TGCGCCAGCAACCGGGGATACAGGGAAAAACCCCAGCATTTT.

As regards this clonotype: This may arise from a read error, as a much more abundant clone is one base away. The chain joins TRBV14 to TRBJ2-1; the match to TRBD2 covers 8 bases. This CDR3 has 16 residues. Germline loops: CDR1 SGHDN, CDR2 FVKESK. The chain's CDR3 is CASSQDSQRECNAQFF. The CDR3, as DNA: TGTGCCAGCAGCCAAGATTCCCAGCGGGAGTGCAATGCGCAGTTCTTC.

This clonotype appeared a few times. The V and J genes are TRBV19 and TRBJ2-1; 8 positions agree with TRBD2. The ends lost 0 bases at V and 4 bases at J; junction bases unmatched: 8. In germline, CDR1 is LNHDA, CDR2 SQIVND (reference sequence). CDR3 length: 17 residues. The DNA for the CDR3 is TGTGCCAGTAGTATAGATCAGGCGGGGGGCGGATACAATGAGCAGTTCTTC. Protein product: CASSIDQAGGGYNEQFF.

This clonotype has at least ten counts. V usage is TRBV29-1 and J usage is TRBJ2-7; D may be TRBD2 (6 bases). CDR1 and CDR2 (germline): SQVTM, ANQGSEA. CDR3 length equals 13 residues. Trimming took off 4 bases at V and 2 bases at J, with 12 bases between the two ends. The CDR3 bases are TGCAGCGTTGTTGGAGGGACTGCCTACGAGCAGTACTTC. Amino acid sequence: CSVVGGTAYEQYF.

This clonotype was found many times. The CDR3 DNA reads TGCGCCAGCAGCCAAGGATCGGGCGGGATAATGTATACGCAGTATTTT. Protein: CASSQGSGGIMYTQYF. The chain recombines TRBV4-3 with TRBJ2-3; TRBD2 is a possible D gene (6 bases). The length of the CDR3 is 16 residues. Germline values: CDR1 LGHNA, CDR2 YSLEER. The V and J ends lost 1 base and 7 bases respectively, with 18 bases between them.

This clonotype was seen a few times. The gene calls are TRBV11-2 and TRBJ2-5; TRBD2 matches 7 bases. The length of the CDR3 is 17 residues. CDR1 SGHAT and CDR2 FQNNGV come from the germline V gene. V dropped 2 bases and J dropped 2; count of bases not matched to a gene: 11. The CDR3 region is CASSLNIGASGQETQYF. CDR3 DNA: TGTGCCAGCAGCTTAAACATTGGTGCTAGCGGTCAAGAGACCCAGTACTTC.

This clonotype has a count of ten or more. The chain recombines TRBV29-1 with TRBJ2-7; TRBD2 aligns across 10 bases. Losses at the gene ends were 0 bases for V and 4 bases for J; bases not matched to a gene: 6. The germline CDR1 and CDR2 sequences are SQVTM and ANQGSEA. This CDR3 region has 15 residues. The CDR3 here is CSVEDPSTSGYEQYF. The DNA of the CDR3 is TGCAGCGTTGAAGATCCCTCGACTAGCGGGTACGAGCAGTACTTC.

This clonotype has at least ten counts. The rearrangement joins TRBV29-1 to TRBJ2-1; a possible D gene is TRBD1 (6 bases). The CDR3 sequence is 13 residues long. From germline, CDR1 is SQVTM and CDR2 ANQGSEA. V lost 8 bases, J lost 0 bases, and 11 bases lay in between. The CDR3 reads CSTRQASYNEQFF. The CDR3 DNA is TGCAGCACCAGACAGGCCTCCTACAATGAGCAGTTCTTC.

This clonotype occurred a few times. The gene calls are TRBV9 and TRBJ2-3; D ambiguous. The CDR3 covers 14 residues. V lost 0 bases, J lost 2 bases, and 7 bases lay in between. Germline-derived CDR1 and CDR2 are SGDLS and YYNGEE. The CDR3 nucleotides read TGTGCCAGCAGCGTAGCGGCCTACACAGATACGCAGTATTTT. This translates into CASSVAAYTDTQYF.

There are many counts of this clonotype. V usage is TRBV7-2 and J usage is TRBJ2-1; perhaps TRBD1 as D (6 bases). The CDR3 extends over 14 amino acids. The germline gives CDR1 SGHTA, CDR2 FQGNSA. Trimming shortened V by 1 base and J by 2 bases, and 6 bases separated the two germline ends. CDR3 residues: CASSLGTAYNEQFF. The CDR3 DNA sequence: TGTGCCAGCAGCTTAGGGACAGCCTACAATGAGCAGTTCTTC.

There are many counts of this clonotype. The rearrangement joins TRBV4-3 to TRBJ2-7; no clear D. This CDR3 has 13 amino acids. Germline V CDR1 and CDR2: LGHNA, YSLEER. The V and J ends lost 4 bases and 0 bases respectively, with 7 bases between them. CDR3 amino acids: CASSLNSSYEQYF. The CDR3, as DNA: TGCGCCAGCAGCCTAAACAGCTCCTACGAGCAGTACTTC.